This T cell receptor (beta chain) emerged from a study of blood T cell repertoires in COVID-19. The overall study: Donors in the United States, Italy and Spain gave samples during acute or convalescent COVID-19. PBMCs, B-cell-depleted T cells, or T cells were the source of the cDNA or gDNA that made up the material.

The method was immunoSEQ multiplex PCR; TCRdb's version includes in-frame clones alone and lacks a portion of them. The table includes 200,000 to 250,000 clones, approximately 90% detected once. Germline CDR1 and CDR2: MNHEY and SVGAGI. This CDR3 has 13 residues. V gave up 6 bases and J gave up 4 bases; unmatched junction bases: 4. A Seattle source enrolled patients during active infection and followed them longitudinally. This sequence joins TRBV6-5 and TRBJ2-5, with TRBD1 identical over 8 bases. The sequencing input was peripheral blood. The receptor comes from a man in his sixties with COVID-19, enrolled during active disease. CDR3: CASRAGGRETQYF. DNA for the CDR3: TGTGCCAGCAGAGCAGGGGGCAGAGAGACCCAGTACTTC.